The clone carrying this T cell receptor beta chain came up many times. Its matching antigen is unknown. CDR3 length equals 15 residues. J lost 8 bases, V lost 4 bases, and 9 bases had no gene match. Germline CDR1 reads SGHRS; CDR2 reads YFSETQ. These data come from a study of neurological immune-mediated disorders. The study, taken as a whole, reports: Multiple sclerosis was found to have the least TCR clonal expansion, below healthy controls, and HTLV-1-associated myelopathy the most.

Synthesis of cDNA was performed by 5'RACE using 10-nucleotide random UMIs. TCRdb reanalysed the 5' RACE reads using MiXCR and keeps one entry per CDR3 protein. The table shows approximately 59,000 distinct CDR3 sequences, with 5.2% occurring only once. The V and J genes are TRBV5-1 and TRBJ2-2; 9 bases align to TRBD2. What was sequenced was PBMCs. The clonotype was recovered from a human donor with multiple sclerosis. The donor label of this sample is uncertain. The CDR3 here is CASSQGLAAEGELFF. The CDR3 bases are TGCGCCAGCAGCCAGGGACTAGCCGCGGAAGGGGAGCTGTTTTTT.